One sample yielded the 10 T cell receptor beta chains listed below, sequenced in a study of blood T cell repertoires in COVID-19. The method was immunoSEQ multiplex PCR; TCRdb's version includes in-frame clones alone and lacks a portion of them. The sample carries some 260,000 clones, about 86% recorded once. Sequenced: PBMCs or T cells enriched from blood (not recorded which). The receptors shown here come from a man aged 30 to 39 with acute COVID-19.

The chain employs TRBV28 and TRBJ1-1, with 7 bases identical to TRBD1. The CDR3 runs to 13 residues. CDR1 is MDHEN, CDR2 SYDVKM, per germline. V was clipped by 6 bases and J by 5 bases; unmatched bases: 6. The CDR3 here is CASRRTGGTEAFF. In DNA form, the CDR3 reads TGTGCCAGCAGACGGACAGGAGGAACTGAAGCTTTCTTT.

The gene calls are TRBV12-3 or TRBV12-4 and TRBJ1-5, with 9 bases identical to TRBD1. The V segment lost 6 bases and the J segment 9 bases; nucleotides outside the gene matches: 6. This CDR3 region has 13 residues. In DNA form, the CDR3 reads TGTGCCAGCAGCGGGACAGGGTACCCGCCCCAGCATTTT. Amino acid sequence: CASSGTGYPPQHF.

The rearrangement links TRBV7-8 to TRBJ1-2, with 10 bases fitting TRBD1. The CDR3 runs 15 residues. The V and J ends lost 7 bases and 4 bases, in that order; junction bases with no gene match: 9. Germline assignment: CDR1 SGHVS and CDR2 FQNEAQ. The CDR3 is CASTQPGQGLYGYTF. The CDR3 region has the DNA TGTGCCAGCACTCAGCCGGGACAGGGGCTCTATGGCTACACCTTC.

The chain carries TRBV28 and TRBJ1-4; D not certain. The germline gives CDR1 MDHEN, CDR2 SYDVKM. The length of the CDR3 is 15 residues. Between the trimmed V and J ends, which lost 5 bases and 0 bases, there was a span of 10 bases. CDR3 sequence reads: CASSPSFATNEKLFF. CDR3 bases: TGTGCCAGCAGTCCCTCTTTTGCAACTAATGAAAAACTGTTTTTT.

This chain links TRBV7-2 with TRBJ2-1; D unclear. Between the trimmed V and J ends, which lost 1 base and 4 bases, there was a span of 5 bases. Germline V gives CDR1 SGHTA, CDR2 FQGNSA. This CDR3 is built from 13 residues. The CDR3 sequence: CASSLGSYNEQFF. The CDR3 region has the DNA TGTGCCAGCAGCTTAGGTAGTTACAATGAGCAGTTCTTC.

This clone was seen a handful of times. The gene calls are TRBV6-5 and TRBJ2-2; D might be TRBD2 (5 bases). The CDR3 is 14 residues long. The germline CDR1 and CDR2 sequences are MNHEY and SVGAGI. The ends were cut back, 6 bases at V and 2 bases at J, with 10 bases in the middle. DNA for the CDR3: TGTGCCAGCAGCTCGGGGTTTAACACCGGGGAGCTGTTTTTT. Its translation is CASSSGFNTGELFF.

CDR3 residues: CASSPQAGGNSGANVLTF. In nucleotides, the CDR3 is TGTGCCAGCAGTCCCCAGGCGGGAGGTAACTCTGGGGCCAACGTCCTGACTTTC. The chain employs TRBV6-6 and TRBJ2-6, with 8 bases matching TRBD2. V was clipped by 5 bases and J by 0 bases; unmatched bases: 9. This CDR3 is 18 amino acids long. The germline V gene encodes CDR1 MNHNY and CDR2 SVGAGI (reference sequence).

The rearrangement joins TRBV11-2 to TRBJ1-1; the D is unclear. CDR1 and CDR2 (germline): SGHAT, FQNNGV. Deletions cut 3 bases from V and 5 bases from J, with 10 bases between. The CDR3 spans 13 residues. Here the CDR3 reads CASSFRVRTEAFF. Written as DNA, the CDR3 is TGTGCCAGCAGCTTCCGGGTTCGAACTGAAGCTTTCTTT.

The rearrangement links TRBV6-4 to TRBJ1-6, with TRBD1 identical over 7 bases. The V and J ends lost 5 bases and 7 bases, in that order; junction bases with no gene match: 5. Germline V lookup: CDR1 MRHNA, CDR2 SNTAGT. The CDR3 consists of 14 residues. CDR3 amino acids: CASSSGTVNSPLHF. CDR3 bases: TGTGCCAGCAGTTCCGGGACAGTGAATTCACCCCTCCACTTT.

This clone has just one count. This chain links TRBV7-3 with TRBJ1-6; 8 nucleotides match TRBD1. The CDR3 has 14 amino acids. Germline values: CDR1 SGHTA, CDR2 FQGTGA. V shed 2 bases and J 6 bases; nucleotides not matched to a gene: 0. The CDR3 loop reads CASSLQGANSPLHF. In DNA, the CDR3 is TGTGCCAGCAGCTTACAGGGGGCTAATTCACCCCTCCACTTT. Variable domain in full (rest from reference TRBV7-3 and TRBJ1-6): GAGVSQTPSNKVTEKGKYVELRCDPISGHTALYWYRQSLGQGPEFLIYFQGTGAADDSGLPNDRFFAVRPEGSVSTLKIQRTERGDSAVYLCASSLQGANSPLHFGNGTRLTVT.